The present entry profiles one T cell receptor beta chain with its context. TCRbeta library construction was performed incorporating unique molecular identifiers. TCRdb recomputed calls from the PCR reads with MiXCR, one row per CDR3 protein. Found here are about 490,000 distinct CDR3 sequences, about 10% of them singletons; the top ten hold about 2.1%. This sample is part of a study of T-cell reconstitution after alpha-beta-depleted transplantation in children. Germline CDR1 and CDR2: MNHEY and SVGEGT. CDR3 length equals 12 residues. Trimming shortened V by 7 bases and J by 4 bases, and 11 bases separated the two germline ends.

The chain uses TRBV6-2 or TRBV6-3 and TRBJ2-7; maybe TRBD2 (6 bases). The sequence was collected from a child between 2 and 9 years old with inherited bone marrow failure, due to receive a stem cell transplant. This material consisted of PBMCs, taken before TCRalphabeta/CD19-depleted stem cell transplant. CDR3 bases: TGTGCCAGCACCTCAGGGAGGTACGAGCAGTACTTC. This gives the protein CASTSGRYEQYF.